Given below is one T cell receptor (beta chain) in context. The data were taken from a study of cytomegalovirus exposure and HLA in healthy donors. The PCR made use of 60 Vbeta and 13 Jbeta primers. TCRdb's copy holds only in-frame clones and misses some; the assay was immunoSEQ multiplex PCR. The sample has about 130,000 clones, around 70% seen once. This TCR was sampled from a human donor in good health. The sample taken for sequencing was PBMCs.

DNA of the CDR3: TGTGCCAGTAGTATATTCCGGGACAGTCCCAATCAGCCCCAGCATTTT. Encoded protein: CASSIFRDSPNQPQHF. V usage is TRBV19 and J usage is TRBJ1-5; TRBD1 matches at 7 bases. Germline lookup yields CDR1 LNHDA and CDR2 SQIVND (reference sequence). The CDR3 contains 16 residues. V was pared by 2 bases and J by 3 bases, with 7 bases of the junction left unmatched.